This T cell receptor (beta chain) appears in the sequencing data of a study of blood T cell repertoires in COVID-19. In the study overall: Researchers got acute and convalescent COVID-19 samples from the United States, Italy and Spain. T cells, B-cell-depleted T cells, or PBMCs provided the cDNA or gDNA that served as material.

Only one count was recorded for this clone. Germline CDR1 MNHEY, CDR2 SVGAGI. This CDR3 has 15 amino acids. The germline V and J ends were trimmed by 2 bases and 2 bases, with 13 bases remaining between them. Source study methods: Reference gene primer amplification gave nucleated cell count estimates. TCRdb's table, derived via immunoSEQ multiplex PCR, lists solely in-frame clones and lacks some. V, J and clone size reflect that table, while D and trimming were determined from the DNA. In the table there are 130,000 to 150,000 clones, 88% of which are singletons. The gene calls are TRBV6-5 and TRBJ2-7, with a weak D call TRBD2 (5 bases). This clonotype originated in a woman aged 45-59 years with acute or convalescent COVID-19. The sequenced sample consisted of peripheral blood. CDR3 residues: CASSYDGWGAYEQYF. CDR3 DNA sequence: TGTGCCAGCAGTTACGATGGGTGGGGAGCCTACGAGCAGTACTTC.